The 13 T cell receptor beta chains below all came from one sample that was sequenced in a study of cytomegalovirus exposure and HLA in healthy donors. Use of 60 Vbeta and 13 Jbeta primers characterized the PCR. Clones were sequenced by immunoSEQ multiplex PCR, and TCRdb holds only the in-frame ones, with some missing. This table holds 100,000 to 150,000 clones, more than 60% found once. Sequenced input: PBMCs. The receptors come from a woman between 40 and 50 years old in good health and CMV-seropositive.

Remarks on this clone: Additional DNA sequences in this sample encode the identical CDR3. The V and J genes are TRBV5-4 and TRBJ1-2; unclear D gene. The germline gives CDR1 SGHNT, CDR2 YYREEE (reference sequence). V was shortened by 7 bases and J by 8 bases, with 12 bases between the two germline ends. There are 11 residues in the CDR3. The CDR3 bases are TGTGCCAGCGCGGGCCAAGAAGGCTACACCTTC. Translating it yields CASAGQEGYTF.

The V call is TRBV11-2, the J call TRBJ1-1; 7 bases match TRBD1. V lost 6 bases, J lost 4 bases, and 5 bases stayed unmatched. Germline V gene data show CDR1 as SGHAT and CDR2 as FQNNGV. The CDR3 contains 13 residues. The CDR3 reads CASRMTGSTEAFF. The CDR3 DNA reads TGTGCCAGCAGGATGACAGGGAGCACTGAAGCTTTCTTT.

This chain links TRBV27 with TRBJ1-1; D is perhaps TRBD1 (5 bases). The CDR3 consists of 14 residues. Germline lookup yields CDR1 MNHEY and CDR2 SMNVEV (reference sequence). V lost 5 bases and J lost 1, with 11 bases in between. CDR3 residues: CASSPLGGNTEAFF. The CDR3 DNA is TGTGCCAGCAGTCCCCTGGGGGGGAACACTGAAGCTTTCTTT.

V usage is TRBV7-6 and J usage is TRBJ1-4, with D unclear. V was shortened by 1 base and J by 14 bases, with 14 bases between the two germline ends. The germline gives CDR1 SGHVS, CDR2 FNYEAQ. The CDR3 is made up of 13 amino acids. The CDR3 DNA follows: TGTGCCAGCAGCTTAGACCCCGCGGCACCTCTGTTTTTT. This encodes CASSLDPAAPLFF.

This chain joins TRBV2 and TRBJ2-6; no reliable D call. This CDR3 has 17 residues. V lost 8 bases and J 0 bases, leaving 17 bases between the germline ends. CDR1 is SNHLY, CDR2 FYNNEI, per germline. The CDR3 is CASHSNPFFSGANVLTF. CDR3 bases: TGTGCCAGCCACAGCAACCCTTTCTTCTCTGGGGCCAACGTCCTGACTTTC.

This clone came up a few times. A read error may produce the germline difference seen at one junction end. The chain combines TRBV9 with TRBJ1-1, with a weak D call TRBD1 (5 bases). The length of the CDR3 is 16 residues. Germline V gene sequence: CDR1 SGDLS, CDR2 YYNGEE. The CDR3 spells CASSVGMSRQNPEAFF. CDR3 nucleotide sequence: TGTGCCAGCAGCGTAGGGATGTCCCGACAGAACCCTGAAGCTTTCTTT. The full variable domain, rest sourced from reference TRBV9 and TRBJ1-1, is DSGVTQTPKHLITATGQRVTLRCSPRSGDLSVYWYQQSLDQGLQFLIQYYNGEERAKGNILERFSAQQFPDLHSELNLSSLELGDSALYFCASSVGMSRQNPEAFFGQGTRLTVV.

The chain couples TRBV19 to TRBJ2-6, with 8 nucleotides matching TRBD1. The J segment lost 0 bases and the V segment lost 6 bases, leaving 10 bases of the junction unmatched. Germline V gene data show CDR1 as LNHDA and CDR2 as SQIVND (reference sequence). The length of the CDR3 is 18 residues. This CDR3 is CASRRPGQAISGANVLTF. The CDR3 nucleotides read TGTGCCAGTAGGAGACCGGGACAGGCGATCTCTGGGGCCAACGTCCTGACTTTC.

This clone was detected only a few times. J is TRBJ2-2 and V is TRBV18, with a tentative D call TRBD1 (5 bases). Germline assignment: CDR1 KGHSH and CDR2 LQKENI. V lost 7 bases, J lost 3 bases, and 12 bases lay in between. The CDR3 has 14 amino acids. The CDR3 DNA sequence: TGTGCCAGCTTCTACCTCAGGGACACCGGGGAGCTGTTTTTT. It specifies CASFYLRDTGELFF.

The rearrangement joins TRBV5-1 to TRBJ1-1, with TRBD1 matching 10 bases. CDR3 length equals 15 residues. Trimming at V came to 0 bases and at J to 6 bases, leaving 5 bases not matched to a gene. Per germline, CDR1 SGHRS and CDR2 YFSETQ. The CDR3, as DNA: TGCGCCAGCAGCTTGGTGGGACAGGGGAGAGCTGAAGCTTTCTTT. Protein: CASSLVGQGRAEAFF.

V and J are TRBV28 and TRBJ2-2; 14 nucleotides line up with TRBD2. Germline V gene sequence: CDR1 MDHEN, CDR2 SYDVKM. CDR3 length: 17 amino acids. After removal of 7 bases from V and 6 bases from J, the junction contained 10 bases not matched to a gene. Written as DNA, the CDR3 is TGTGCCAGCACCCCGGGACTAGCGGGAGACCGAGCCGGGGAGCTGTTTTTT. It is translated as CASTPGLAGDRAGELFF.

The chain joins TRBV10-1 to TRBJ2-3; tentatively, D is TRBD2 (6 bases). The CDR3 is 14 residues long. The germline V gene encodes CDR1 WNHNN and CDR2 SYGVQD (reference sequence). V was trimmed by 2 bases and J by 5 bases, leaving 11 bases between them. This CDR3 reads CASSEGRTIDTQYF. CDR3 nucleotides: TGCGCCAGCAGTGAGGGGAGGACAATAGATACGCAGTATTTT.

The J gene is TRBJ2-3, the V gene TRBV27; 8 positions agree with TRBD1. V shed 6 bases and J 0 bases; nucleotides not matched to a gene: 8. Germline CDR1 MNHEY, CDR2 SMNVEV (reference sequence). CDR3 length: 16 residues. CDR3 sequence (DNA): TGTGCCAGCAGCGGACAGGGTCGCACTAGCACAGATACGCAGTATTTT. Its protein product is CASSGQGRTSTDTQYF.

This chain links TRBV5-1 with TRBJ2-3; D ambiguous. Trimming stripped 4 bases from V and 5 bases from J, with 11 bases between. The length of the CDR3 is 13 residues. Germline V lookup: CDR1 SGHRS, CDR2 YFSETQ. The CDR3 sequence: CASSTSSRDTQYF. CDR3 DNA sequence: TGCGCCAGCAGCACCTCTTCGCGAGATACGCAGTATTTT.